One and the same sample provided the 23 T cell receptor beta chains below, sequenced in a study of cytomegalovirus exposure and HLA in healthy donors. PCR was performed using 60 Vbeta and 13 Jbeta primers. Sequencing was performed with immunoSEQ multiplex PCR; in TCRdb, only in-frame clones are kept and a portion is missing. The profile shows 110,000 or so clones, around 68% of them singletons. Specimen: PBMCs. Receptors were obtained from a woman aged 40 to 50 in good health and CMV-seropositive.

This clone has just one count. The chain employs TRBV25-1 and TRBJ1-1, with D possibly TRBD1 on 5 matching bases. The V and J ends lost 7 bases and 1 base respectively, with 19 bases between them. Germline V gene lookup returns CDR1 MGHDK and CDR2 SYGVNS. The CDR3 loop spans 16 amino acids. CDR3 loop: CASNGPGGGTNTEAFF. CDR3 nucleotides: TGTGCCAGCAACGGCCCTGGGGGGGGGACGAACACTGAAGCTTTCTTT. Variable domain in full (rest from reference TRBV25-1 and TRBJ1-1): EADIYQTPRYLVIGTGKKITLECSQTMGHDKMYWYQQDPGMELHLIHYSYGVNSTEKGDLSSESTVSRIRTEHFPLTLESARPSHTSQYLCASNGPGGGTNTEAFFGQGTRLTVV.

This clone was seen only a few times. The V call is TRBV30, the J call TRBJ1-1; D is undetermined. The V gene lost 0 bases and the J gene lost 3 bases, with 11 bases spanning the gap. Germline CDR1 is GTSNPN and CDR2 is SVGIG (reference sequence). The CDR3 runs to 14 residues. CDR3 protein: CAWSVPPRDTEAFF. CDR3 DNA sequence: TGTGCCTGGAGTGTCCCCCCGAGGGACACTGAAGCTTTCTTT.

This sequence joins TRBV6-5 and TRBJ2-1, with 7 nucleotides matching TRBD2. The CDR3 runs to 15 residues. The germline CDR1 and CDR2 sequences are MNHEY and SVGAGI. Germline trimming cut 5 bases from V and 0 bases from J; bases unmatched to any gene: 4. The DNA of the CDR3 is TGTGCCAGCAGTCTCACTAGCGACTCCTACAATGAGCAGTTCTTC. This translates into CASSLTSDSYNEQFF.

This clone appeared a few times. The chain recombines TRBV4-3 with TRBJ2-3; 8 nucleotides align to TRBD2. The CDR3 runs 15 residues. CDR1 is LGHNA, CDR2 YSLEER, per germline. V shed 0 bases and J 2 bases; nucleotides not matched to a gene: 1. The CDR3 reads CASSQEAGATDTQYF. DNA for the CDR3: TGCGCCAGCAGCCAAGAAGCGGGGGCCACAGATACGCAGTATTTT.

This clone has a handful of counts. The CDR3 here is CASSNQPMSSYNEQFF. The CDR3 coding sequence is TGTGCCAGCAGCAACCAACCGATGAGCTCCTACAATGAGCAGTTCTTC. J is TRBJ2-1 and V is TRBV7-3; unclear D gene. The CDR3 has 16 residues. V was shortened by 5 bases and J by 0 bases, with 14 bases between the two germline ends. Germline CDR1 reads SGHTA; CDR2 reads FQGTGA.

The rearrangement uses TRBV2 and TRBJ2-2; possible D gene TRBD2, 5 bases. Trimming removed 8 bases at V and 5 bases at J, with 6 bases between. The CDR3 is made up of 11 amino acids. Looked up from germline, CDR1 is SNHLY and CDR2 is FYNNEI. The CDR3 region has the DNA TGTGCCAGCTCGGGGACCGGGGAGCTGTTTTTT. Translated, it gives CASSGTGELFF.

This clone was found a few times. The rearrangement joins TRBV11-2 to TRBJ2-4, with D maybe TRBD1 (5 bases). V was pared by 5 bases and J by 7 bases, with 15 bases between. Germline V gene lookup returns CDR1 SGHAT and CDR2 FQNNGV. The CDR3 is made up of 14 amino acids. The CDR3 protein is CASSRTDSRNIQYF. The CDR3 DNA reads as TGTGCCAGCAGCCGAACCGACAGTAGGAACATTCAGTACTTC.

This chain links TRBV7-2 with TRBJ1-2; D is possibly TRBD1 (5 bases). V lost 2 bases, J lost 3 bases, and 10 bases lay in between. The germline CDR1 and CDR2 sequences are SGHTA and FQGNSA. This CDR3 has 14 residues. CDR3 sequence reads: CASSLSGSDYGYTF. CDR3 in DNA: TGTGCCAGCAGCTTATCAGGGTCTGACTATGGCTACACCTTC.

V gene TRBV5-1 combines with J gene TRBJ2-5; 9 bases match TRBD2. There are 15 residues in the CDR3. With V trimmed by 0 bases and J by 5 bases, 5 bases remained unmatched. Germline V gives CDR1 SGHRS, CDR2 YFSETQ. The CDR3 reads CASSLVSGSEETQYF. As DNA, the CDR3 is TGCGCCAGCAGCTTGGTTAGCGGGAGTGAGGAGACCCAGTACTTC.

Comments on this clone: An end of the junction differs from the germline gene, which may be a read error. V gene TRBV7-6 combines with J gene TRBJ2-3; D ambiguous. CDR3 length equals 13 residues. Germline CDR1 SGHVS, CDR2 FNYEAQ. CDR3: CVSSLFNTDTQYF. CDR3 DNA sequence: TGTGTCAGCAGTTTGTTCAATACAGATACGCAGTATTTT. Drawing the rest from reference TRBV7-6 and TRBJ2-3, the complete variable domain is GAGVSQSPRYKVTKRGQDVALRCDPISGHVSLYWYRQALGQGPEFLTYFNYEAQQDKSGLPNDRFSAERPEGSISTLTIQRTEQRDSAMYRCVSSLFNTDTQYFGPGTRLTVL.

This chain joins TRBV7-9 and TRBJ1-2; D is perhaps TRBD1 (5 bases). V was cut by 1 base and J by 6 bases, with 9 bases left in between. Looked up from germline, CDR1 is SEHNR and CDR2 is FQNEAQ (reference sequence). The CDR3 is made up of 13 amino acids. This CDR3 reads CASSLGTTNGYTF. The CDR3 bases are TGTGCCAGCAGCTTAGGGACAACGAATGGCTACACCTTC.

The CDR3 region is CASSLNSQGITGELFF. DNA of the CDR3: TGTGCCAGCAGCTTAAACTCACAGGGTATCACCGGGGAGCTGTTTTTT. This chain uses TRBV7-3 with TRBJ2-2; D perhaps matches TRBD1 (6 bases). The germline gives CDR1 SGHTA, CDR2 FQGTGA. CDR3 length equals 16 residues. V was pared by 1 base and J by 4 bases, with 13 bases between.

The gene calls are TRBV7-2 and TRBJ2-1; TRBD1 agrees at 10 bases. The CDR3 sequence is 15 residues long. V lost 4 bases to trimming and J lost 1 base; unmatched junction nucleotides: 1. The V gene's germline CDR1 is SGHTA and CDR2 FQGNSA. The CDR3 DNA follows: TGTGCCAGCAGCTCGGACAGGGGGTCCTACAATGAGCAGTTCTTC. This codes for CASSSDRGSYNEQFF.

This chain joins TRBV9 and TRBJ1-1; D remains unclear. Germline assignment: CDR1 SGDLS and CDR2 YYNGEE. V lost 3 bases and J lost 0, with 9 bases in between. There are 14 residues in the CDR3. CDR3 in amino acids: CASSEGAMNTEAFF. CDR3 DNA: TGTGCCAGCAGCGAGGGAGCTATGAACACTGAAGCTTTCTTT. Full variable domain (outside the CDR3, taken from reference TRBV9 and TRBJ1-1): DSGVTQTPKHLITATGQRVTLRCSPRSGDLSVYWYQQSLDQGLQFLIQYYNGEERAKGNILERFSAQQFPDLHSELNLSSLELGDSALYFCASSEGAMNTEAFFGQGTRLTVV.

This clone has just one count. CDR3 sequence: CASSPGQGGDTQYF. As DNA, the CDR3 is TGCGCCAGCAGCCCAGGACAGGGGGGGGATACGCAGTATTTT. The chain joins TRBV5-1 to TRBJ2-3; TRBD1 agrees at 10 bases. J gave up 6 bases and V 4 bases, and 5 bases lay outside the gene matches. The CDR3 contains 14 residues. Germline CDR1 and CDR2: SGHRS and YFSETQ.

The V call is TRBV5-1, the J call TRBJ1-2, with 7 bases fitting TRBD1. Per the germline V gene, CDR1 is SGHRS and CDR2 is YFSETQ. The CDR3 extends over 14 amino acids. Losses at the gene ends were 4 bases for V and 3 bases for J; bases not matched to a gene: 6. This CDR3 reads CASSVTGDYYGYTF. In DNA, the CDR3 is TGCGCCAGCAGCGTTACAGGGGACTACTATGGCTACACCTTC.

The CDR3 region is CAGGSGVETQYF. The CDR3 bases are TGCGCCGGCGGGAGCGGGGTGGAGACCCAGTACTTC. The chain couples TRBV10-2 to TRBJ2-5; TRBD2 aligns across 7 bases. The V gene's germline CDR1 is WSHSY and CDR2 SAAADI. The CDR3 runs 12 residues. V gave up 11 bases and J gave up 5 bases; unmatched junction bases: 8.

CDR3 bases: TGTGCCAGCTCGCCATCGGGAACCAATTACGAGCAGTACTTC. It specifies CASSPSGTNYEQYF. This chain uses TRBV18 with TRBJ2-7; D may be TRBD2 (5 bases). Trimming cost V 6 bases and J 4 bases, with 16 bases left between them. The V gene's germline CDR1 is KGHSH and CDR2 LQKENI. This CDR3 contains 14 residues.

This clone has a single count. The J gene is TRBJ1-1, the V gene TRBV19; D ambiguous. The V end lost 6 bases, the J end lost 6 bases, and 17 bases lay between the germline ends. The CDR3 is 14 amino acids. The germline V gene has CDR1 LNHDA and CDR2 SQIVND (reference sequence). CDR3 residues: CASSRPGDRPEAFF. The CDR3 DNA reads TGTGCCAGTAGCCGCCCCGGGGATCGGCCTGAAGCTTTCTTT.

This clone was detected only a few times. V is TRBV30 and J is TRBJ1-2; D remains ambiguous. The germline gives CDR1 GTSNPN, CDR2 SVGIG (reference sequence). The CDR3 is made up of 12 amino acids. V was pared by 2 bases and J by 7 bases, with 11 bases between. CDR3 DNA sequence: TGTGCCTGGAGTTCCGGCCTAGGTGGCTACACCTTC. Protein: CAWSSGLGGYTF.

The V and J genes are TRBV30 and TRBJ2-5; 12 bases fit TRBD2. The J segment lost 5 bases and the V segment lost 3 bases, leaving 4 bases of the junction unmatched. CDR1 and CDR2 from the germline V gene are GTSNPN and SVGIG (reference sequence). This CDR3 spans 14 amino acids. This CDR3 reads CAWRSSGRGETQYF. The CDR3 DNA is TGTGCCTGGAGGTCTAGCGGGAGGGGGGAGACCCAGTACTTC.

This clone was observed once. This chain links TRBV29-1 with TRBJ2-4; 12 nucleotides align to TRBD2. V lost 2 bases, J lost 6 bases, and 17 bases stayed unmatched. Germline V lookup: CDR1 SQVTM, CDR2 ANQGSEA. This CDR3 is built from 19 residues. The CDR3, as DNA: TGCAGCGTTGAATTTAGGTCTACTAGCGGGGGGTCAACTAGAAACATTCAGTACTTC. It encodes CSVEFRSTSGGSTRNIQYF.

This chain joins TRBV7-8 and TRBJ1-5, with D tentatively TRBD1 (5 bases). Germline CDR1 SGHVS, CDR2 FQNEAQ. This CDR3 is 16 amino acids long. With 1 base removed from V and 2 bases from J, the gap between germline ends came to 12 bases. CDR3 DNA: TGTGCCAGCAGCTTAGGAGCAGGGTCGCGCAATCAGCCCCAGCATTTT. This translates into CASSLGAGSRNQPQHF.